This T cell receptor beta chain was recorded in a study of blood T cell repertoires in COVID-19. Per germline, CDR1 LGHDT and CDR2 YNNKEL (reference sequence). This CDR3 comprises 11 residues. Trimming shortened V by 6 bases and J by 2 bases, and 4 bases separated the two germline ends. About this clone: The sample carries other DNA sequences with the same CDR3.

The assay was immunoSEQ multiplex PCR, and TCRdb's table has in-frame clones only and misses some. This table holds some 270,000 clones, approximately 89% found once. The specimen sequenced was peripheral blood. This sequence was found in a man aged 40-55 years with active or convalescent COVID-19. The chain combines TRBV3-1 (or the pseudogene TRBV3-2) with TRBJ2-5; no definite D call. The CDR3 here is CASSLQETQYF. The DNA of the CDR3 is TGTGCCAGCAGTCTTCAAGAGACCCAGTACTTC.